This T cell receptor (beta chain) stems from a study of cytomegalovirus exposure and HLA in healthy donors. Study-level points and caveats: The study labeled 164 TCR beta chains cytomegalovirus-associated. Researchers reported from a later analysis that most CMV-associated TCR beta chains appeared HLA-restricted. Productive rates of about 90% or about 30% were seen for most TCR beta V segments in an earlier analysis. Association of 16,951 TCR beta sequences with HLA alleles was found at 0.05 false discovery rate in a later analysis.

Comments on this clone: Its specificity is unknown.

The PCR employed 60 Vbeta primers together with 13 Jbeta primers. Generated by immunoSEQ multiplex PCR, the TCRdb table keeps only in-frame clones and is missing some. Of around 88,000 clones in the sample, around 74% are singletons; the top ten hold around 7.5%. Trimming cost V 2 bases and J 5 bases, with 10 bases left between them. The germline V gene has CDR1 LGHNA and CDR2 YNFKEQ. This CDR3 contains 14 residues. This chain joins TRBV4-2 and TRBJ2-1; a possible D gene is TRBD2 (6 bases). Sequencing was carried out using PBMCs. The clonotype originates from a man in his forties or fifties in good health and CMV-seropositive. CDR3 amino acids: CASSQPGVHNEQFF. CDR3 nucleotide sequence: TGTGCCAGCAGCCAACCGGGGGTTCACAATGAGCAGTTCTTC.